What follows are 8 T cell receptor beta chains derived from one specimen sequenced in a study of post-analysis software for immune sequencing data. The study's findings and limits: Patients carried a few TRBV segments more frequently than controls did, and TRBV5-6, TRBV5-1 and TRBV20-1 were among them.

cDNA libraries of TCR beta carried unique molecular identifiers. In TCRdb, the PCR reads were re-called with MiXCR into one record per CDR3 protein. The data hold about 820,000 distinct CDR3 sequences, with roughly 50% observed a single time. The antigens these receptors bind are not known. Input material: blood. These receptors were obtained from a girl aged 5-17 years with multiple sclerosis.

This clonotype showed up just a few times. This rearrangement joins TRBV7-9 to TRBJ2-1; 9 bases are a match to TRBD2. The germline V gene has CDR1 SEHNR and CDR2 FQNEAQ (reference sequence). CDR3 length: 17 residues. V dropped 2 bases and J dropped 4; count of bases not matched to a gene: 9. The CDR3, as DNA: TGTGCCAGCAGCTTACGACTCGGCGGGAGGGATTACAATGAGCAGTTCTTC. It translates to CASSLRLGGRDYNEQFF.

J is TRBJ2-3 and V is TRBV20-1; 10 bases match TRBD2. The CDR3 runs 15 residues. The V gene end was trimmed by 2 bases and the J gene end by 4 bases; junction bases not matched to a gene: 6. Germline V CDR1 and CDR2: DFQATT, SNEGSKA (reference sequence). CDR3 residues: CSARTTSGKADTQYF. In nucleotides, the CDR3 is TGCAGTGCTAGAACTACTAGCGGGAAGGCAGATACGCAGTATTTT.

In this sample, this clonotype turned up a few times. V and J are TRBV7-9 and TRBJ2-7; no firm D call. The CDR3 spans 13 residues. CDR1 is SEHNR, CDR2 FQNEAQ, per germline (reference sequence). V lost 4 bases to trimming and J lost 4 bases, with 11 bases between them. The chain's CDR3 is CASSSSGRYEQYF. CDR3 sequence (DNA): TGTGCCAGCAGCTCCTCGGGCAGGTACGAGCAGTACTTC.

This clonotype was detected only a few times. The CDR3 region has the DNA TGCGCCACGGGAGCCACTAGCGGGGCCAACGTCCTGACTTTC. Amino acid sequence: CATGATSGANVLTF. V usage is TRBV5-1 and J usage is TRBJ2-6, with D perhaps TRBD2 (6 bases). Germline V lookup: CDR1 SGHRS, CDR2 YFSETQ. There are 14 residues in the CDR3. Deletions cut 9 bases from V and 4 bases from J, with 14 bases between.

CDR3 in DNA: TGTGCCAGCAGTTATGGGGACCAAGAGACCCAGTACTTC. As protein: CASSYGDQETQYF. V is TRBV6-5 and J is TRBJ2-5, with D hard to call. V lost 3 bases, J lost 0 bases, and 5 bases lay in between. The CDR3 is made up of 13 amino acids. CDR1 MNHEY and CDR2 SVGAGI come from the germline V gene.

The rearrangement joins TRBV29-1 to TRBJ1-1; D is unclear. V was cut by 7 bases and J by 0 bases, with 12 bases left in between. The CDR3 sequence is 13 residues long. Germline assignment: CDR1 SQVTM and CDR2 ANQGSEA. CDR3 DNA sequence: TGCAGCGCCCGTACAACGCTGAACACTGAAGCTTTCTTT. It specifies CSARTTLNTEAFF.

This clonotype was detected a few times. The chain carries TRBV6-6 and TRBJ1-1, with no clear D. The CDR3 runs 13 residues. The V end was cut by 5 bases, the J end by 2 bases, with 9 bases between. Germline assignment: CDR1 MNHNY and CDR2 SVGAGI (reference sequence). DNA of the CDR3: TGTGCCAGCAGTCTTACAGAAAACACTGAAGCTTTCTTT. Translation gives CASSLTENTEAFF.

In regard to this clonotype: Mismatch with germline at one junction end may stem from a read error. The genes are TRBV29-1 and TRBJ2-6; D is possibly TRBD1 (5 bases). Germline assignment: CDR1 SQVTM and CDR2 ANQGSEA. The length of the CDR3 is 13 residues. In DNA, the CDR3 is TGCAGCGTTGAAATATCTGGGGCCAACGTCCGGACTTTC. Its protein is CSVEISGANVRTF.